One and the same sample provided the 17 T cell receptor beta chains below, sequenced in a study of cytomegalovirus exposure and HLA in healthy donors. Primers: 60 Vbeta forward and 13 Jbeta reverse. Repertoires were generated with immunoSEQ multiplex PCR, while TCRdb's copy carries only in-frame clones and drops some. The sample consists of about 130,000 clones, more than 60% of them appearing once. Sequencing was performed on PBMCs. The receptor set was obtained from a woman aged 40-49 years in good health and CMV-seronegative.

This chain links TRBV15 with TRBJ2-5; tentatively, D is TRBD2 (6 bases). The V end was cut by 3 bases, the J end by 3 bases, with 11 bases between. The CDR3 is made up of 14 amino acids. CDR1 LNHNV and CDR2 YYDKDF come from the germline V gene (reference sequence). The CDR3 reads CATSSAREEETQYF. The CDR3 coding sequence is TGTGCCACCAGCAGCGCCAGGGAGGAAGAGACCCAGTACTTC.

V is TRBV19 and J is TRBJ2-3; 8 nucleotides match TRBD1. The CDR3 is 14 residues long. CDR1 and CDR2 (germline): LNHDA, SQIVND (reference sequence). The V segment lost 5 bases and the J segment 4 bases; nucleotides outside the gene matches: 5. The DNA for the CDR3 is TGTGCCAGTAGTCCCGGACAGGGCTCAGATACGCAGTATTTT. Amino acids: CASSPGQGSDTQYF.

This clone was picked up a small number of times. This chain joins TRBV5-1 and TRBJ2-7, with D perhaps TRBD2 (6 bases). The CDR3 is 16 residues long. V lost 3 bases and J lost 5, with 21 bases in between. Germline CDR1 SGHRS, CDR2 YFSETQ. The CDR3 is CASSSGVLGVLNEQYF. Written as DNA, the CDR3 is TGCGCCAGCAGCTCGGGGGTCCTCGGGGTTTTGAACGAGCAGTACTTC.

The chain couples TRBV15 to TRBJ2-1, with 11 bases identical to TRBD2. The CDR3 loop spans 15 amino acids. The V segment lost 7 bases and the J segment 2 bases; nucleotides outside the gene matches: 4. Per the germline V gene, CDR1 is LNHNV and CDR2 is YYDKDF (reference sequence). The CDR3 is CATTRLAGTYNEQFF. The CDR3 region has the DNA TGTGCCACCACTCGACTAGCGGGAACCTACAATGAGCAGTTCTTC.

The chain is built from TRBV6-5 and TRBJ2-3; a weak D match, TRBD1 (5 bases). Trimming removed 2 bases at V and 0 bases at J, with 12 bases between. The CDR3 length is 16 residues. The germline V gene has CDR1 MNHEY and CDR2 SVGAGI. CDR3: CASSYGATPSTDTQYF. DNA of the CDR3: TGTGCCAGCAGTTACGGGGCGACCCCTAGCACAGATACGCAGTATTTT.

The V call is TRBV28, the J call TRBJ2-7; 12 bases are a match to TRBD2. CDR3 size: 12 residues. Per the germline V gene, CDR1 is MDHEN and CDR2 is SYDVKM. V dropped 6 bases and J dropped 6; count of bases not matched to a gene: 0. CDR3 in amino acids: CASRTSGSEQYF. In DNA, the CDR3 is TGTGCCAGCAGGACTAGCGGGAGCGAGCAGTACTTC.

This clone was recorded only once. This chain connects TRBV10-2 to TRBJ1-2; 11 bases fit TRBD1. The CDR3 length is 16 residues. Trimming removed 2 bases from V and 4 bases from J; junction bases left unmatched: 6. Germline values: CDR1 WSHSY, CDR2 SAAADI. This chain's CDR3 is CASSETWTGGFYGYTF. The DNA of the CDR3 is TGCGCCAGCAGTGAGACTTGGACAGGGGGCTTCTATGGCTACACCTTC.

The chain joins TRBV28 to TRBJ1-2, with 7 bases that match TRBD1. The trim removed 6 bases at V and 5 bases at J, leaving 6 bases unmatched. The CDR3 is made up of 13 amino acids. Per the germline V gene, CDR1 is MDHEN and CDR2 is SYDVKM. The CDR3 reads CASRLDRVYGYTF. The CDR3 nucleotides read TGTGCCAGCAGACTCGACAGGGTTTATGGCTACACCTTC.

The rearrangement links TRBV5-1 to TRBJ2-5; 9 bases are shared with TRBD1. Germline V CDR1 and CDR2: SGHRS, YFSETQ. V trimming: 0 bases; J trimming: 5 bases; junction bases outside the gene matches: 14. This CDR3 is 18 amino acids long. Here the CDR3 DNA reads TGCGCCAGCAGCTTGGGGGGGGCCTCTGGACAGGGGTATGAGACCCAGTACTTC. This encodes CASSLGGASGQGYETQYF.

The V call is TRBV27, the J call TRBJ2-3; 7 nucleotides agree with TRBD1. Germline CDR1 MNHEY, CDR2 SMNVEV (reference sequence). The length of the CDR3 is 16 residues. V shed 5 bases and J 4 bases; nucleotides not matched to a gene: 12. CDR3 sequence (DNA): TGTGCCAGCAGTCCGCAGACAGGGAGATTCCCAGATACGCAGTATTTT. Residues: CASSPQTGRFPDTQYF.

The chain links TRBV6-5 to TRBJ1-4; D remains ambiguous. From germline, CDR1 is MNHEY and CDR2 SVGAGI. The V and J ends lost 6 bases and 2 bases respectively, with 4 bases between them. The CDR3 runs to 12 residues. The CDR3 nucleotides read TGTGCCAGCAGGAGGACTAATGAAAAACTGTTTTTT. Amino acids: CASRRTNEKLFF.

The rearrangement uses TRBV7-9 and TRBJ1-2; no firm D call. This CDR3 has 12 residues. Trimming left V 6 bases short and J 4 bases short, with 9 bases between. Per germline, CDR1 SEHNR and CDR2 FQNEAQ (reference sequence). CDR3 protein: CASSPVLYGYTF. The CDR3 nucleotides are TGTGCCAGCAGTCCAGTGCTCTATGGCTACACCTTC.

V usage is TRBV2 and J usage is TRBJ2-3; 12 bases line up with TRBD2. The germline V gene encodes CDR1 SNHLY and CDR2 FYNNEI. V was pared by 5 bases and J by 1 base, with 7 bases of the junction left unmatched. This CDR3 is 17 amino acids long. The CDR3 here is CASSPRGLAGGTDTQYF. Here the CDR3 DNA reads TGTGCCAGCAGTCCAAGGGGACTAGCGGGCGGCACAGATACGCAGTATTTT.

Worth noting for this clone: A junction boundary mismatches the germline segment, possibly from a read error. The rearrangement joins TRBV25-1 to TRBJ2-2, with 8 bases identical to TRBD2. The CDR3 loop spans 17 amino acids. CDR1 and CDR2 from the germline V gene are MGHDK and SYGVNS. In DNA form, the CDR3 reads TGTGCCAGCAGTGAATTTCCAGCGGGAGTCGGCACCCGGGAGCTGTTTTTT. It translates to CASSEFPAGVGTRELFF.

The rearrangement uses TRBV6-6 and TRBJ1-3; the match to TRBD1 covers 8 bases. V lost 6 bases, J lost 4 bases, and 5 bases stayed unmatched. This CDR3 contains 14 residues. CDR1 is MNHNY, CDR2 SVGAGI, per germline (reference sequence). CDR3 in DNA: TGTGCCAGCAGGGATACAGGGGGAGGAAACACCATATATTTT. Encoded protein: CASRDTGGGNTIYF.

The chain couples TRBV7-9 to TRBJ1-3, with D possibly TRBD1 on 5 matching bases. The CDR3 consists of 16 residues. Germline CDR1 is SEHNR and CDR2 is FQNEAQ (reference sequence). Trimming shortened V by 4 bases and J by 3 bases, and 16 bases separated the two germline ends. The DNA of the CDR3 is TGTGCCAGCAGCTGGCCGGGGGGGTTTAGTGGAAACACCATATATTTT. Translation: CASSWPGGFSGNTIYF.

V gene TRBV15 combines with J gene TRBJ2-2; 8 nucleotides match TRBD1. V lost 0 bases, J lost 1 base, and 4 bases stayed unmatched. The CDR3 sequence is 17 residues long. CDR1 is LNHNV, CDR2 YYDKDF, per germline (reference sequence). The CDR3 nucleotides read TGTGCCACCAGCAGAGATTTAGGGACAGGGAACACCGGGGAGCTGTTTTTT. Its protein product is CATSRDLGTGNTGELFF.